This TCR beta chain was documented in a study of shared clonotypes between healthy human individuals. In regard to this clone: Its antigen is unknown.

Points from the study as a whole: The diversity represented, both genetic and in exposure history, was limited by few donors. Clonotypes that were shared across a handful of donors made up around 5.5% of naive CD4 clonotypes. Sampling used blood alone; tissue repertoires probably differ.

The CDR3 runs to 17 residues. Germline loops: CDR1 MGHDK, CDR2 SYGVNS. Germline trimming cut 3 bases from V and 1 base from J; bases unmatched to any gene: 7. Using immunoSEQ multiplex PCR, the repertoire was profiled, and TCRdb retains in-frame clones only, with some absent. Of over a million clones in the sample, over 95% were seen once. This chain joins TRBV25-1 and TRBJ1-1; the match to TRBD1 covers 11 bases. Sequencing was performed on naive CD4+ T cells sorted from blood. The subset is: CD45RA+ positively selected. This TCR came from a man aged 30 to 39 in good health. Here the CDR3 DNA reads TGTGCCAGCAGTGATTCCTCCGGGACAGGGGGGAACACTGAAGCTTTCTTT. Its protein product is CASSDSSGTGGNTEAFF.